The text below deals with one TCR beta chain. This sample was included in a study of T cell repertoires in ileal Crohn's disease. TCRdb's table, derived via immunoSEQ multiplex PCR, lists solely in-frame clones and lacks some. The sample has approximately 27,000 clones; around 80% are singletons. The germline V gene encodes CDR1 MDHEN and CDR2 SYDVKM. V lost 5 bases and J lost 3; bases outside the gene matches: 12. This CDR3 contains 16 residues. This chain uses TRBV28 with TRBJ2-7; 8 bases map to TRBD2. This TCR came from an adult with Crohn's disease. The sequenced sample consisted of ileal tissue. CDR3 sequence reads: CASSQLLKRGNYEQYF. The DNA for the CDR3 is TGTGCCAGCAGTCAGCTATTGAAGCGGGGGAACTACGAGCAGTACTTC.